The T cell receptor (beta chain) under discussion was sequenced for a study of lymphopenia after photon versus proton radiotherapy. Germline CDR1 reads GTSNPN; CDR2 reads SVGIG (reference sequence). The CDR3 loop spans 14 amino acids. Trimming stripped 2 bases from V and 4 bases from J, with 14 bases between. The protocol was immunoSEQ multiplex PCR, while the TCRdb copy is restricted to in-frame clones and leaves out a portion. The sample lists about 20,000 clones, roughly 90% occurring once. Study-wide results and limits: Post-nadir TCR diversity decline inversely tracked overall survival among those who died. Better survival with proton therapy was suggested as possible, not demonstrated. After the lymphocyte nadir, photon-treated repertoires showed oligoclonal expansion, especially of CD8+ Temra cells.

On this clone itself: Its antigen is still unknown.

This chain uses TRBV30 with TRBJ1-1; D is ambiguous. The receptor's source is a woman aged 40 to 50 with cholangiocarcinoma. This material consisted of peripheral blood, taken from a patient treated with photon-based radiotherapy. The CDR3 spells CAWSPAMRSTEAFF. The CDR3 DNA is TGTGCCTGGAGTCCCGCCATGAGGAGCACTGAAGCTTTCTTT.